One sample yielded the 32 T cell receptor beta chains listed below, sequenced in a study of blood T cell repertoires in COVID-19. Generated by immunoSEQ multiplex PCR, the TCRdb table keeps only in-frame clones and is missing some. This table has tens of thousands of clones, 90% appearing once. The sample was peripheral blood. The receptors derive from a man aged 55 to 69 with acute or convalescent COVID-19.

CDR3 sequence reads: CATRAAGILTPLHF. CDR3 coding DNA: TGTGCCACCCGAGCCGCAGGGATATTAACACCCCTCCACTTT. The genes are TRBV2 and TRBJ1-6, with D tentatively TRBD1 (5 bases). Germline V lookup: CDR1 SNHLY, CDR2 FYNNEI. The CDR3 is made up of 14 amino acids. V dropped 10 bases and J dropped 11 bases, with 21 bases sitting between them.

CDR3 loop: CASSLAGGNQPQHF. The CDR3 DNA reads as TGTGCCAGCAGCTTAGCAGGGGGCAATCAGCCCCAGCATTTT. The rearrangement links TRBV11-2 to TRBJ1-5; D may be TRBD1 (6 bases). V shed 1 base and J shed 2 bases, with 6 bases lying between them. CDR3 size: 14 residues. Per the germline V gene, CDR1 is SGHAT and CDR2 is FQNNGV.

V and J are TRBV7-2 and TRBJ2-2; a possible D gene is TRBD1 (5 bases). The CDR3 has 13 amino acids. Deletions cut 4 bases from V and 6 bases from J, with 9 bases between. From germline, CDR1 is SGHTA and CDR2 FQGNSA. The CDR3 DNA reads as TGTGCCAGCAGCTCGGACAAATCCGGGGAGCTGTTTTTT. Residues: CASSSDKSGELFF.

The chain has TRBV4-1 and TRBJ1-2; 8 bases are a match to TRBD1. V shed 3 bases, J shed 4 bases, and the junction held 4 bases outside the gene matches. CDR3 length equals 14 residues. The germline CDR1 and CDR2 sequences are MGHRA and YSYEKL. CDR3: CASSHPGQVYGYTF. The CDR3 DNA is TGCGCCAGCAGCCATCCGGGACAGGTCTATGGCTACACCTTC.

V is TRBV7-2 and J is TRBJ2-2; TRBD2 aligns across 8 bases. The CDR3 is 15 residues long. With 8 bases clipped from V and 7 bases from J, the junction kept 12 bases outside the gene matches. From germline, CDR1 is SGHTA and CDR2 FQGNSA. CDR3 region: CASQTNGGAGGELFF. CDR3 nucleotide sequence: TGTGCCAGCCAAACCAACGGGGGGGCCGGCGGGGAGCTGTTTTTT.

This clone appeared a single time. The genes are TRBV7-9 and TRBJ2-2; 8 positions match TRBD1. From germline, CDR1 is SEHNR and CDR2 FQNEAQ (reference sequence). This CDR3 contains 17 residues. Germline trimming cut 5 bases from V and 1 base from J; bases unmatched to any gene: 9. The CDR3 sequence is CASSQGAGTLNTGELFF. The CDR3 coding sequence is TGTGCCAGCAGCCAGGGGGCGGGGACACTGAACACCGGGGAGCTGTTTTTT.

The chain carries TRBV19 and TRBJ2-1; no clear D gene. Trimming pared 3 bases from V and 4 bases from J, leaving 16 bases between. CDR1 and CDR2 (germline): LNHDA, SQIVND (reference sequence). The CDR3 runs 16 residues. CDR3 sequence: CASSMRIQSRYNEQFF. CDR3 bases: TGTGCCAGTAGTATGAGGATCCAGAGTCGGTACAATGAGCAGTTCTTC.

V gene TRBV7-6 combines with J gene TRBJ2-7, with D maybe TRBD1 (6 bases). V was cut by 0 bases and J by 7 bases, with 19 bases left in between. The CDR3 is 16 amino acids. Germline V lookup: CDR1 SGHVS, CDR2 FNYEAQ. The DNA of the CDR3 is TGTGCCAGCAGCTTAGCGCGAGGGGACAAGGCACATGAGCAGTACTTC. Translating it yields CASSLARGDKAHEQYF.

CDR3 nucleotides: TGTGCCATCGGAGTGGCGCGGGGGCCGAGTGAGCAGTTCTTC. Its protein is CAIGVARGPSEQFF. The chain uses TRBV10-3 and TRBJ2-1, with a possible D match to TRBD2 (7 bases). This CDR3 has 14 residues. Germline V gives CDR1 ENHRY, CDR2 SYGVKD. Deletions cut 8 bases from V and 9 bases from J, with 20 bases between.

V and J are TRBV5-6 and TRBJ1-3, with D uncertain. V was cut by 0 bases and J by 1 base, with 5 bases left in between. The CDR3 is 14 amino acids. The germline V gene encodes CDR1 SGHDT and CDR2 YYEEEE. CDR3 region: CASSLGQSGNTIYF. The CDR3 bases are TGTGCCAGCAGCTTGGGGCAGTCTGGAAACACCATATATTTT.

This clone was recorded only once. The chain joins TRBV5-1 to TRBJ2-7, with D uncertain. This CDR3 has 14 amino acids. The ends were cut back, 1 base at V and 0 bases at J, with 8 bases in the middle. From germline, CDR1 is SGHRS and CDR2 YFSETQ. The CDR3 DNA follows: TGCGCCAGCAGCTTGTTTCGTAGCTCCTACGAGCAGTACTTC. It specifies CASSLFRSSYEQYF.

The gene calls are TRBV5-6 and TRBJ2-7, with D tentatively TRBD2 (5 bases). Germline CDR1 is SGHDT and CDR2 is YYEEEE. Trimming removed 4 bases from V and 7 bases from J, with 18 bases in between. This CDR3 comprises 14 residues. The CDR3 bases are TGTGCCAGCAGCATGGACCGGGCCACGGGGGAGCAGTACTTC. It yields the protein CASSMDRATGEQYF.

V gene TRBV5-1 combines with J gene TRBJ2-1, with 11 bases fitting TRBD1. Germline CDR1 reads SGHRS; CDR2 reads YFSETQ. V trimming: 1 base; J trimming: 9 bases; junction bases outside the gene matches: 6. The CDR3 totals 15 residues. For the CDR3, the DNA is TGCGCCAGCAGCTTGACGGGACAGGGGGAAGGTGAGCAGTTCTTC. This gives the protein CASSLTGQGEGEQFF.

The rearrangement links TRBV6-1 to TRBJ1-5; no definite D call. The germline V gene has CDR1 MNHNS and CDR2 SASEGT. The CDR3 length is 13 residues. Trimming took 0 bases from V and 5 from J, leaving 5 bases between them. CDR3 nucleotides: TGTGCCAGCAGTGAAGCAACGGATCAGCCCCAGCATTTT. Protein: CASSEATDQPQHF.

The chain employs TRBV10-1 and TRBJ1-1; 7 positions agree with TRBD1. The CDR3 is made up of 19 amino acids. CDR1 WNHNN and CDR2 SYGVQD come from the germline V gene (reference sequence). J was trimmed by 2 bases and V by 7 bases; bases with no gene match: 22. Here the CDR3 DNA reads TGCGCCAGCACTAGATTGTTAGGGGGCGTACGACCACATAACACTGAAGCTTTCTTT. Translated: CASTRLLGGVRPHNTEAFF.

Of note for this clone: A junction end diverges from the germline sequence, so it may reflect a read error. This chain links TRBV13 with TRBJ1-1; D is possibly TRBD1 (6 bases). The CDR3 totals 15 residues. Germline CDR1 and CDR2: PRHDT and FYEKMQ (reference sequence). CDR3 in amino acids: CVSSLITGGPTEAFF. The CDR3 nucleotides read TGTGTCAGCAGCTTAATTACGGGGGGGCCCACTGAAGCTTTCTTT. The full variable domain, completed using reference TRBV13 and TRBJ1-1, is AAGVIQSPRHLIKEKRETATLKCYPIPRHDTVYWYQQGPGQDPQFLISFYEKMQSDKGSIPDRFSAQQFSDYHSELNMSSLELGDSALYFCVSSLITGGPTEAFFGQGTRLTVV.

J is TRBJ1-5 and V is TRBV2; no clear D gene. The ends were cut back, 6 bases at V and 0 bases at J, with 6 bases in the middle. The CDR3 covers 13 residues. Germline assignment: CDR1 SNHLY and CDR2 FYNNEI. The CDR3 DNA sequence: TGTGCCAGCAGCCAGTATAGCAATCAGCCCCAGCATTTT. The encoded protein is CASSQYSNQPQHF.

The chain is built from TRBV3-1 (or the pseudogene TRBV3-2) and TRBJ2-2; D may be TRBD2 (5 bases). The CDR3 length is 16 residues. Germline V lookup: CDR1 LGHDT, CDR2 YNNKEL (reference sequence). V was pared by 1 base and J by 4 bases, with 13 bases between. CDR3 region: CASSQGGSSLTGELFF. DNA of the CDR3: TGTGCCAGCAGCCAAGGAGGATCTAGCCTCACCGGGGAGCTGTTTTTT.

This chain joins TRBV19 and TRBJ1-5; TRBD1 matches 8 bases. From germline, CDR1 is LNHDA and CDR2 SQIVND (reference sequence). The CDR3 length is 14 residues. After removal of 7 bases from V and 6 bases from J, the junction contained 8 bases not matched to a gene. CDR3 DNA sequence: TGTGCCAGTACCATGCAGGGGGCCAGTCAGCCCCAGCATTTT. This encodes CASTMQGASQPQHF.

The chain employs TRBV9 and TRBJ1-5; TRBD1 aligns across 9 bases. Trimming took 3 bases from V and 0 from J; bases not matched to a gene: 1. This CDR3 is 15 amino acids long. Per the germline V gene, CDR1 is SGDLS and CDR2 is YYNGEE. CDR3 sequence: CASSGTGDSNQPQHF. In nucleotides, the CDR3 is TGTGCCAGCAGCGGGACAGGGGATAGCAATCAGCCCCAGCATTTT.

This sequence joins TRBV6-5 and TRBJ2-3; possibly TRBD2 for D (5 bases). The CDR3 covers 14 residues. V lost 6 bases and J lost 3, with 13 bases in between. CDR1 and CDR2 (germline): MNHEY, SVGAGI. In DNA form, the CDR3 reads TGTGCCAGCAGGAGGGTCGAGGGAACAGATACGCAGTATTTT. Its protein product is CASRRVEGTDTQYF.

The V and J genes are TRBV2 and TRBJ1-5; a weak D match, TRBD1 (5 bases). Looked up from germline, CDR1 is SNHLY and CDR2 is FYNNEI. The CDR3 is 12 amino acids. Between the trimmed V and J ends, which lost 5 bases and 9 bases, there was a span of 11 bases. The DNA for the CDR3 is TGTGCCAGCAGTTCGGGACTCCCGCCCCAGCATTTT. Protein product: CASSSGLPPQHF.

The chain employs TRBV29-1 and TRBJ2-7; 8 nucleotides line up with TRBD1. The V segment lost 3 bases and the J segment 3 bases; nucleotides outside the gene matches: 4. CDR3 length: 13 residues. Germline loops: CDR1 SQVTM, CDR2 ANQGSEA. The CDR3 is CSVDTGGGYEQYF. The CDR3 DNA is TGCAGCGTTGACACAGGGGGAGGCTACGAGCAGTACTTC.

The genes are TRBV18 and TRBJ1-2; D not certain. Germline V gene data show CDR1 as KGHSH and CDR2 as LQKENI. Between the trimmed V and J ends, which lost 6 bases and 2 bases, there was a span of 16 bases. This CDR3 has 15 residues. This chain's CDR3 is CASSKVGFENYGYTF. The CDR3 DNA reads TGTGCCAGCTCTAAAGTCGGTTTCGAGAACTATGGCTACACCTTC.

This clone came up a few times. V is TRBV18 and J is TRBJ1-2; D uncertain. CDR3 length: 16 amino acids. Germline values: CDR1 KGHSH, CDR2 LQKENI. The V gene lost 2 bases and the J gene lost 3 bases, with 16 bases spanning the gap. The CDR3 DNA reads as TGTGCCAGCTCACCATCAGGCGGGCAGATATACTATGGCTACACCTTC. Translation: CASSPSGGQIYYGYTF.

The chain uses TRBV5-4 and TRBJ2-1; TRBD2 matches 11 bases. CDR3 length equals 13 residues. From germline, CDR1 is SGHNT and CDR2 YYREEE (reference sequence). V lost 5 bases, J lost 9 bases, and 4 bases stayed unmatched. The CDR3 is CASRMTSGVEQFF. For the CDR3, the DNA is TGTGCCAGCAGGATGACTAGCGGGGTTGAGCAGTTCTTC.

The chain joins TRBV12-5 to TRBJ2-1, with TRBD1 matching over 7 bases. The CDR3 sequence is 15 residues long. Germline loops: CDR1 LGHNT, CDR2 FRNRAP. V gave up 1 base and J gave up 9 bases; unmatched junction bases: 9. The CDR3 sequence is CASGLATGTGAEQFF. For the CDR3, the DNA is TGTGCTAGTGGTTTGGCCACAGGAACAGGGGCTGAGCAGTTCTTC.

This clone was detected only a few times. V and J are TRBV2 and TRBJ2-3; 8 positions agree with TRBD2. From germline, CDR1 is SNHLY and CDR2 FYNNEI. This CDR3 spans 15 amino acids. J gave up 3 bases and V 4 bases, and 6 bases lay outside the gene matches. CDR3 in DNA: TGTGCCAGCAGTGGCCGGCGGGGGGTTACAGATACGCAGTATTTT. This encodes CASSGRRGVTDTQYF.

V and J are TRBV19 and TRBJ1-6; D remains unclear. Trimming pared 5 bases from V and 0 bases from J, leaving 14 bases between. The V gene's germline CDR1 is LNHDA and CDR2 SQIVND (reference sequence). CDR3 length: 17 amino acids. CDR3 region: CASSPGRTPSYNSPLHF. CDR3 DNA: TGTGCCAGTAGTCCCGGTAGGACTCCCTCCTATAATTCACCCCTCCACTTT.

The rearrangement uses TRBV2 and TRBJ1-3; 9 nucleotides line up with TRBD1. Per the germline V gene, CDR1 is SNHLY and CDR2 is FYNNEI. The CDR3 totals 13 residues. Trimming cost V 7 bases and J 6 bases; bases outside gene matches: 4. CDR3 nucleotide sequence: TGTGCCAGCATCCGGGACAGGGAAAACACCATATATTTT. It encodes CASIRDRENTIYF.

The rearrangement joins TRBV27 to TRBJ1-5; maybe TRBD1 (5 bases). The germline V gene encodes CDR1 MNHEY and CDR2 SMNVEV (reference sequence). The V end was cut by 5 bases, the J end by 0 bases, with 11 bases between. The CDR3 totals 15 residues. Here the CDR3 DNA reads TGTGCCAGCAGTCCCCTCAGGGATAGCAATCAGCCCCAGCATTTT. This codes for CASSPLRDSNQPQHF.

CDR3 coding DNA: TGTGCCAGCAGGAACACGGAGGGTATCTTTCAAGAAGCTTTCTTT. Protein sequence: CASRNTEGIFQEAFF. The chain uses TRBV2 and TRBJ1-1; D is ambiguous. Germline V gives CDR1 SNHLY, CDR2 FYNNEI. The CDR3 consists of 15 residues. Trimming took 6 bases from V and 8 from J, leaving 22 bases between them.